The 17 T cell receptor beta chains in this list originate from one sample, sequenced in a study of CD4 T cells in relation to SARS-CoV-2 and coronaviruses. The antigens of these receptors remain unknown. Before the COVID-19 pandemic, during about 2011-2018, CD4+ T cells were taken from unexposed donors. Isolation of CD4+ T cells took place after around eleven days in culture. Profiled with immunoSEQ multiplex PCR; TCRdb holds only in-frame clones, not every one. The sample shows 25,000 or so clones, more than 60% of them seen only once. The sample was CD4+ T cells from PBMCs, cultured in vitro. The receptors were gathered from a human donor in good health.

The chain joins TRBV7-8 to TRBJ2-3; possibly TRBD1 for D (6 bases). Trimming shortened V by 2 bases and J by 1 base, and 13 bases separated the two germline ends. This CDR3 has 16 amino acids. Germline CDR1 and CDR2: SGHVS and FQNEAQ. In DNA, the CDR3 is TGTGCCAGCAGCTTATATGACAGGCCACGCACAGATACGCAGTATTTT. Translating gives CASSLYDRPRTDTQYF.

In nucleotides, the CDR3 is TGTGCCTCTCAGGACACCGCCTACGAGCAGTACTTC. Protein product: CASQDTAYEQYF. The chain employs TRBV7-9 and TRBJ2-7; tentatively, D is TRBD1 (5 bases). The CDR3 loop spans 12 amino acids. Trimming stripped 11 bases from V and 2 bases from J, with 13 bases between. Germline V CDR1 and CDR2: SEHNR, FQNEAQ (reference sequence). The whole variable domain, filled in from reference TRBV7-9 and TRBJ2-7, reads DTGVSQNPRHKITKRGQNVTFRCDPISEHNRLYWYRQTLGQGPEFLTYFQNEAQLEKSRLLSDRFSAERPKGSFSTLEIQRTEQGDSAMYLCASQDTAYEQYFGPGTRLTVT.

The J gene is TRBJ2-3, the V gene TRBV6-5; no reliable D call. Trimming shortened V by 5 bases and J by 4 bases, and 10 bases separated the two germline ends. Germline V CDR1 and CDR2: MNHEY, SVGAGI. The CDR3 spans 13 residues. The CDR3 loop is CASSNRVPDTQYF. Written as DNA, the CDR3 is TGTGCCAGCAGTAACCGTGTCCCAGATACGCAGTATTTT.

The V and J genes are TRBV6-1 and TRBJ2-6; the D gene is possibly TRBD2 (6 bases). CDR1 and CDR2 from the germline V gene are MNHNS and SASEGT. CDR3 size: 17 residues. Between the trimmed V and J ends, which lost 0 bases and 2 bases, there was a span of 11 bases. The CDR3 protein is CASSEAGTWAGANVLTF. CDR3 DNA sequence: TGTGCCAGCAGTGAAGCGGGGACTTGGGCTGGGGCCAACGTCCTGACTTTC.

The CDR3 coding sequence is TGCGCCAGCAGCCGACGACTAGCGGGGGACGGGACCGGGGAGCTGTTTTTT. This gives the protein CASSRRLAGDGTGELFF. V usage is TRBV4-3 and J usage is TRBJ2-2, with 12 bases matching TRBD2. V trimming: 4 bases; J trimming: 5 bases; junction bases outside the gene matches: 8. The CDR3 is made up of 17 amino acids. Germline V gene lookup returns CDR1 LGHNA and CDR2 YSLEER.

This chain links TRBV27 with TRBJ2-3; possibly TRBD2 for D (6 bases). Trimming shortened V by 5 bases and J by 4 bases, and 16 bases separated the two germline ends. The CDR3 runs to 15 residues. The V gene's germline CDR1 is MNHEY and CDR2 SMNVEV (reference sequence). Here the CDR3 reads CASSRQAPGADTQYF. CDR3 sequence (DNA): TGTGCCAGCAGTCGGCAGGCACCGGGGGCAGATACGCAGTATTTT.

The V gene is TRBV9, the J gene TRBJ2-3; tentatively, D is TRBD2 (6 bases). Trimming removed 4 bases at V and 4 bases at J, with 13 bases between. The germline V gene has CDR1 SGDLS and CDR2 YYNGEE. There are 14 residues in the CDR3. CDR3 region: CASSLRTNSDTQYF. The CDR3 DNA reads as TGTGCCAGCAGCCTTCGGACTAATTCAGATACGCAGTATTTT.

In its sample, this clone was seen once. The chain joins TRBV30 to TRBJ2-2, with D unclear. V was pared by 4 bases and J by 0 bases, with 9 bases between. Germline V lookup: CDR1 GTSNPN, CDR2 SVGIG (reference sequence). The CDR3 consists of 14 residues. Written as DNA, the CDR3 is TGTGCCTGGAAACTCGGGCCGAACACCGGGGAGCTGTTTTTT. Amino acid sequence: CAWKLGPNTGELFF.

The chain carries TRBV4-2 and TRBJ2-5; D ambiguous. This CDR3 comprises 13 residues. Germline V CDR1 and CDR2: LGHNA, YNFKEQ. V lost 3 bases, J lost 7 bases, and 12 bases lay in between. In nucleotides, the CDR3 is TGTGCCAGCAGCCATTTCAAATCGGGGACCCAGTACTTC. Residues: CASSHFKSGTQYF.

V and J are TRBV30 and TRBJ1-3, with D uncertain. The ends were cut back, 2 bases at V and 0 bases at J, with 5 bases in the middle. The CDR3 runs to 13 residues. Germline-derived CDR1 and CDR2 are GTSNPN and SVGIG (reference sequence). CDR3 DNA sequence: TGTGCCTGGAGTAGACCCTCTGGAAACACCATATATTTT. Translating gives CAWSRPSGNTIYF. The whole variable domain, remainder taken from reference TRBV30 and TRBJ1-3, is SQTIHQWPATLVQPVGSPLSLECTVEGTSNPNLYWYRQAAGRGLQLLFYSVGIGQISSEVPQNLSASRPQDRQFILSSKKLLLSDSGFYLCAWSRPSGNTIYFGEGSWLTVV.

This chain uses TRBV5-4 with TRBJ1-6; D unresolved. Trimming pared 0 bases from V and 5 bases from J, leaving 12 bases between. The germline CDR1 and CDR2 sequences are SGHNT and YYREEE (reference sequence). This CDR3 has 16 amino acids. The CDR3 nucleotides read TGTGCCAGCAGCTTGGAGGTCCCGAGGCATAATTCACCCCTCCACTTT. As protein: CASSLEVPRHNSPLHF.

V is TRBV18 and J is TRBJ1-1; 7 bases match TRBD1. Germline V lookup: CDR1 KGHSH, CDR2 LQKENI. The V gene end was trimmed by 4 bases and the J gene end by 0 bases; junction bases not matched to a gene: 2. The CDR3 is 14 amino acids. CDR3: CASSRDSLNTEAFF. The CDR3 coding sequence is TGTGCCAGCTCACGGGACAGTTTGAACACTGAAGCTTTCTTT.

This clone appeared a single time. V usage is TRBV28 and J usage is TRBJ2-2; no firm D call. Deletions cut 6 bases from V and 4 bases from J, with 9 bases between. Germline V CDR1 and CDR2: MDHEN, SYDVKM. The CDR3 is 13 residues long. For the CDR3, the DNA is TGTGCCAGCAGAGACTCTACCACCGGGGAGCTGTTTTTT. This gives the protein CASRDSTTGELFF. Full variable domain (remainder filled in from reference TRBV28 and TRBJ2-2): DVKVTQSSRYLVKRTGEKVFLECVQDMDHENMFWYRQDPGLGLRLIYFSYDVKMKEKGDIPEGYSVSREKKERFSLILESASTNQTSMYLCASRDSTTGELFFGEGSRLTVL.

The chain has TRBV7-2 and TRBJ1-2, with 7 bases fitting TRBD1. Looked up from germline, CDR1 is SGHTA and CDR2 is FQGNSA. Unmatched junction bases numbered 10, after V lost 4 bases and J lost 5 bases. CDR3 length equals 15 residues. The CDR3 sequence is CASSSSWTGSYGYTF. CDR3 coding DNA: TGTGCCAGCAGCTCTAGTTGGACAGGCTCTTATGGCTACACCTTC.

The sample holds a few counts of this clone. This chain uses TRBV2 with TRBJ2-1, with D unresolved. Trimming cost V 1 base and J 7 bases, with 11 bases left between them. The CDR3 is made up of 14 amino acids. CDR1 SNHLY and CDR2 FYNNEI come from the germline V gene. The CDR3 DNA is TGTGCCAGCAGTGAAGAACAGATGGGGAATGAGCAGTTCTTC. It specifies CASSEEQMGNEQFF.

CDR3 sequence (DNA): TGTGCCAGCAGCTTGCAAGCGGGGGGATTCACAGATACGCAGTATTTT. Its protein product is CASSLQAGGFTDTQYF. The chain combines TRBV7-2 with TRBJ2-3, with 9 bases that match TRBD2. In germline, CDR1 is SGHTA, CDR2 FQGNSA. The CDR3 spans 16 residues. V gave up 3 bases and J gave up 2 bases; unmatched junction bases: 6.

J is TRBJ2-7 and V is TRBV5-1; D tentatively fits TRBD1 or TRBD2 (6 bases each). The germline V and J ends were trimmed by 7 bases and 5 bases, with 13 bases remaining between them. This CDR3 comprises 12 residues. Germline assignment: CDR1 SGHRS and CDR2 YFSETQ. The CDR3 protein is CASGSGADEQYF. The CDR3 DNA is TGCGCCAGCGGGTCGGGGGCCGACGAGCAGTACTTC.